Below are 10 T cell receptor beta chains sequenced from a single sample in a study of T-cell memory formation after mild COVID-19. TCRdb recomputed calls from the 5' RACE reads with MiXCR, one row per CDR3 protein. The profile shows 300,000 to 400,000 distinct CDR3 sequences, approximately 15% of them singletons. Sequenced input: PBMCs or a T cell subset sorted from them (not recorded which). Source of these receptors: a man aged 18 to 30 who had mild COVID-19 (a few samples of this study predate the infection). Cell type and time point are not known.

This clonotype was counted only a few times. In DNA, the CDR3 is TGTGCCAGCAGCGGCGGGGCCACCACGTACGAGCAGTACGTC. Translating it yields CASSGGATTYEQYV. This chain uses TRBV7-9 with TRBJ2-7, with D perhaps matching TRBD2 (6 bases). The CDR3 totals 14 residues. Germline values: CDR1 SEHNR, CDR2 FQNEAQ (reference sequence). The ends were cut back, 5 bases at V and 4 bases at J, with 15 bases in the middle.

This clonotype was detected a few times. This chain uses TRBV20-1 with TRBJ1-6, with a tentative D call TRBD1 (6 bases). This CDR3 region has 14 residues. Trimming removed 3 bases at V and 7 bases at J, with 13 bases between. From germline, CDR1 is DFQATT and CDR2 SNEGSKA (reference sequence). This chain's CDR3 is CSARTGFYNSPLHF. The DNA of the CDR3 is TGCAGTGCTAGGACAGGATTTTACAATTCACCCCTCCACTTT.

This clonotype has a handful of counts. As DNA, the CDR3 is TGTGCCAGCAGTCTCACAGGGTTCGATTACGATACGCAGTATTTT. Encoded protein: CASSLTGFDYDTQYF. V is TRBV12-3 or TRBV12-4 and J is TRBJ2-3; D is perhaps TRBD1 (6 bases). V was trimmed by 5 bases and J by 6 bases, leaving 18 bases between them. This CDR3 has 15 amino acids.

The CDR3 DNA reads as TGTGCCAGCAGCCGCGGTAATAGCGGGGGGGGCGCAGATACGCAGTATTTT. Amino acids: CASSRGNSGGGADTQYF. The chain couples TRBV7-3 to TRBJ2-3; 11 positions match TRBD2. Unmatched junction bases numbered 11, after V lost 5 bases and J lost 4 bases. Germline V gene lookup returns CDR1 SGHTA and CDR2 FQGTGA. This CDR3 comprises 17 residues.

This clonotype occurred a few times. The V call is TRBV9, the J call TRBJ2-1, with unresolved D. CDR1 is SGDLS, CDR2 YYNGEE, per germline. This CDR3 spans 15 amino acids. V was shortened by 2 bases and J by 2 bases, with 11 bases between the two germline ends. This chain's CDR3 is CASSVGSPPYNEQFF. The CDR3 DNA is TGTGCCAGCAGCGTCGGTTCCCCTCCCTACAATGAGCAGTTCTTC.

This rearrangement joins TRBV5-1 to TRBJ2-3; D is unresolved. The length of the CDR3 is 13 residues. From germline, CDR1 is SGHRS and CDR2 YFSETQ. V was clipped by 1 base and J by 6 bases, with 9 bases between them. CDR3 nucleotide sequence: TGCGCCAGCAGCTTGCCAGGTCGGGATACGCAGTATTTT. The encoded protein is CASSLPGRDTQYF.

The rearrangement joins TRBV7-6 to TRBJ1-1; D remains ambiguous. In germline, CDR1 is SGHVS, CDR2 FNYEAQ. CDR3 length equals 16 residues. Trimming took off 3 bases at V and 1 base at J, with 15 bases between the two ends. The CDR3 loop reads CASSLKGDIQNTEAFF. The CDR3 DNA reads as TGTGCCAGCAGCTTGAAAGGTGACATACAGAACACTGAAGCTTTCTTT.

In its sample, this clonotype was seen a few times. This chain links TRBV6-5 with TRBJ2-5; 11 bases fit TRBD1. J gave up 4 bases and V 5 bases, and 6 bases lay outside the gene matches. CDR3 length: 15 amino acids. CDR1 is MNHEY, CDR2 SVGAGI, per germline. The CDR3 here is CASSRTGGEVETQYF. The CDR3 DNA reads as TGTGCCAGCAGTCGGACAGGGGGCGAGGTAGAGACCCAGTACTTC.

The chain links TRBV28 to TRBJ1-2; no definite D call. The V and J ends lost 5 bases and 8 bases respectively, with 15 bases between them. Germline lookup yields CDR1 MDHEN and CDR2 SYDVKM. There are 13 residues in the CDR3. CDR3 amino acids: CASSPIDGRGYTF. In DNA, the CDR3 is TGTGCCAGCAGTCCAATTGACGGGCGAGGCTACACCTTC.

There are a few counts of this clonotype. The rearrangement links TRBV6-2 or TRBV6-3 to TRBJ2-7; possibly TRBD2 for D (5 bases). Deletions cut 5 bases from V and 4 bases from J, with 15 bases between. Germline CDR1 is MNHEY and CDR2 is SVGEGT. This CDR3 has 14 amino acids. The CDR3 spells CASSTLMTGYEQYV. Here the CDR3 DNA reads TGTGCCAGCAGTACCCTAATGACGGGATACGAGCAGTACGTC.